A selection of T cell receptor beta chains follows, all from one sample in a study of blood T cell repertoires in COVID-19. The table came from immunoSEQ multiplex PCR; TCRdb's copy has only in-frame clones and leaves some out. The profile covers about 170,000 clones, with approximately 87% appearing a single time and about 4.6% taken by the ten largest. The sample was PBMCs or T cells enriched from blood (not recorded which). These receptors all come from a woman between 50 and 59 years old who had recovered from COVID-19. Both conserved end residues are part of each CDR3. Fields, in order: D gene, J gene, V gene, clone size, CDR3 DNA, CDR3 protein. A D gene is named only where the DNA matches it firmly. Expanded clones are given a class, and other clones once, few, many or no size at all.

D gene: TRBD2
J gene: TRBJ2-3
V gene: TRBV7-9
clone size: -
CDR3 DNA: TGTGCCAGCAGCTTACTGCGGGGGGCCCCAGATACGCAGTATTTT
CDR3 protein: CASSLLRGAPDTQYF

D gene: TRBD2
J gene: TRBJ2-2
V gene: TRBV27
clone size: -
CDR3 DNA: TGTGCCAGCAGCCCGGATCTAGCGGGGGGGCATCTGGTCACCGGGGAGCTGTTTTTT
CDR3 protein: CASSPDLAGGHLVTGELFF

D gene: -
J gene: TRBJ1-4
V gene: TRBV4-2
clone size: -
CDR3 DNA: TGTGCCAGCAGCCCACAGGTAAAGGACGAAAAACTGTTTTTT
CDR3 protein: CASSPQVKDEKLFF

D gene: -
J gene: TRBJ1-2
V gene: TRBV4-2
clone size: -
CDR3 DNA: TGTGCCAGCAGCCAAGAGACAGACCATGGCTACACCTTC
CDR3 protein: CASSQETDHGYTF

D gene: TRBD1
J gene: TRBJ1-1
V gene: TRBV10-3
clone size: -
CDR3 DNA: TGTGCCATCAGGGACAGGTTTGAAGCTTTCTTT
CDR3 protein: CAIRDRFEAFF

D gene: -
J gene: TRBJ1-2
V gene: TRBV28
clone size: -
CDR3 DNA: TGTGCCAGCAGCCGCGGGGGACTTGGCTACACCTTC
CDR3 protein: CASSRGGLGYTF

D gene: -
J gene: TRBJ1-2
V gene: TRBV5-1
clone size: -
CDR3 DNA: TGCGCCAGCAGTACCGCGGGGGATGGCTACACCTTC
CDR3 protein: CASSTAGDGYTF

D gene: -
J gene: TRBJ2-5
V gene: TRBV7-9
clone size: -
CDR3 DNA: TGTGCCAGCAGCGCGGGGACAGCTAAGGCCCAGTACTTC
CDR3 protein: CASSAGTAKAQYF

D gene: -
J gene: TRBJ2-2
V gene: TRBV5-1
clone size: few
CDR3 DNA: TGCGCCACAAGAGCGGCCGCGGGCACCGGGGAGCTGTTTTTT
CDR3 protein: CATRAAAGTGELFF

D gene: TRBD1
J gene: TRBJ1-2
V gene: TRBV19
clone size: -
CDR3 DNA: TGTGCCAGTAGTATATTGGCCCTCGGGACAGGGGAAAACTATGGCTACACCTTC
CDR3 protein: CASSILALGTGENYGYTF

D gene: TRBD1
J gene: TRBJ1-2
V gene: TRBV19
clone size: -
CDR3 DNA: TGTGCCAGTTGGGACAGGGGCTATGGCTACACCTTC
CDR3 protein: CASWDRGYGYTF

D gene: -
J gene: TRBJ2-1
V gene: TRBV4-3
clone size: -
CDR3 DNA: TGCGCCAGCAGCCAAGACCTCCTAGGAAACAATGAGCAGTTCTTC
CDR3 protein: CASSQDLLGNNEQFF

D gene: TRBD1
J gene: TRBJ1-4
V gene: TRBV4-3
clone size: many
CDR3 DNA: TGCGCCAGCAGCCGCCGACAGGGGGATGATGAAAAACTGTTTTTT
CDR3 protein: CASSRRQGDDEKLFF

D gene: -
J gene: TRBJ2-1
V gene: TRBV15
clone size: -
CDR3 DNA: TGTGCCACCAGCCGGGGGACTTACAATGAGCAGTTCTTC
CDR3 protein: CATSRGTYNEQFF